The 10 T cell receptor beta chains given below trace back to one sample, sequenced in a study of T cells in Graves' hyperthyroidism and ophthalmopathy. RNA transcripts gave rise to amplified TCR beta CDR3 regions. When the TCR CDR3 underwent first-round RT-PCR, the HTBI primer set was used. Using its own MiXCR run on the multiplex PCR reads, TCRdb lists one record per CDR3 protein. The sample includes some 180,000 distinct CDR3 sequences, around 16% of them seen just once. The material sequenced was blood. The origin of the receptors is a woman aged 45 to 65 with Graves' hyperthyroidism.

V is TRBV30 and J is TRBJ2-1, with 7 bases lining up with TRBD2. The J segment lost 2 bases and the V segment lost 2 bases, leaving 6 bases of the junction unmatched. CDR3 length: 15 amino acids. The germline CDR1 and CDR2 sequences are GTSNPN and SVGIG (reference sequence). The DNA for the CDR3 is TGTGCCTGGAGTCACGAGGGGAGGGCCTACAATGAGCAGTTCTTC. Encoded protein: CAWSHEGRAYNEQFF.

The CDR3 region has the DNA TGTGCCAGCAGCCTCCGACAGGGGGCCTCAACTAATGAAAAACTGTTTTTT. It specifies CASSLRQGASTNEKLFF. The chain uses TRBV3-1 and TRBJ1-4, with TRBD1 identical over 10 bases. J was trimmed by 0 bases and V by 4 bases; bases with no gene match: 5. Germline V gives CDR1 LGHDT, CDR2 YNNKEL (reference sequence). The CDR3 spans 17 residues.

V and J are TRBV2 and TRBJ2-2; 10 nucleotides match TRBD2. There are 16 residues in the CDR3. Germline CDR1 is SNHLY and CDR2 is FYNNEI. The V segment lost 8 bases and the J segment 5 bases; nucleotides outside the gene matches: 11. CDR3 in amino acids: CASALEREGPTGELFF. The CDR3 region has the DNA TGTGCCAGCGCCCTAGAGCGGGAGGGCCCAACCGGGGAGCTGTTTTTT.

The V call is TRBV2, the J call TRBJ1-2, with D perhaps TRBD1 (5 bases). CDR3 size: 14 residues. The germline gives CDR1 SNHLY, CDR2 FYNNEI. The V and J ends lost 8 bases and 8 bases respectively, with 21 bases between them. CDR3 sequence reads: CASSRGLRGGGYTF. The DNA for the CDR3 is TGTGCCAGCTCTCGAGGGCTCCGCGGGGGGGGCTACACCTTC.

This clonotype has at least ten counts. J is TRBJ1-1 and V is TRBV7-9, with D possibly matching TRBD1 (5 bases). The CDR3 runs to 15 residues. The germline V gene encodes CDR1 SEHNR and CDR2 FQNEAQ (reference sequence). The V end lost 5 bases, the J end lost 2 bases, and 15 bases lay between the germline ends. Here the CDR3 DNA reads TGTGCCAGCAGCCTAAAATGGGGCGGAAACACTGAAGCTTTCTTT. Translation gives CASSLKWGGNTEAFF.

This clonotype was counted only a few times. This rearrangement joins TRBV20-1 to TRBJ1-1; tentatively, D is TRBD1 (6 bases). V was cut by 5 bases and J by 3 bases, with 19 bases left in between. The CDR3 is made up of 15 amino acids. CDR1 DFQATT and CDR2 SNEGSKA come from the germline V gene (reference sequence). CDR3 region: CSAPQSGGSYTEAFF. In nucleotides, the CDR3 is TGCAGTGCTCCCCAATCGGGGGGCTCGTACACTGAAGCTTTCTTT.

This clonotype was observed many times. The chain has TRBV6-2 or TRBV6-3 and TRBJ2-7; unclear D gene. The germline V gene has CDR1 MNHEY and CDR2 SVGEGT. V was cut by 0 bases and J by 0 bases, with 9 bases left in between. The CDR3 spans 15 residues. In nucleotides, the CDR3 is TGTGCCAGCAGTTACTCAGCGACACCCTCCTACGAGCAGTACTTC. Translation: CASSYSATPSYEQYF.

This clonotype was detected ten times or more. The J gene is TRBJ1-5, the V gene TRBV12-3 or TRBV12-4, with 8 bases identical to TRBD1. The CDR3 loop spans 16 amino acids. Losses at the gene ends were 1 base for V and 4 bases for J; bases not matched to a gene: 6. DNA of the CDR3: TGTGCCAGCAGTTTAGTGCAGGGGGCTCTAAATCAGCCCCAGCATTTT. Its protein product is CASSLVQGALNQPQHF.

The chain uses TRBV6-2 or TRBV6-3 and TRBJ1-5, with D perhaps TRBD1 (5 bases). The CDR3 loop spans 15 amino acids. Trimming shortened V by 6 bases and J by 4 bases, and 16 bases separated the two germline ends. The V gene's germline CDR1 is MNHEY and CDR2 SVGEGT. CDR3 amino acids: CASRRAGTENQPQHF. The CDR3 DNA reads TGTGCCAGCAGAAGGGCGGGGACGGAGAATCAGCCCCAGCATTTT.

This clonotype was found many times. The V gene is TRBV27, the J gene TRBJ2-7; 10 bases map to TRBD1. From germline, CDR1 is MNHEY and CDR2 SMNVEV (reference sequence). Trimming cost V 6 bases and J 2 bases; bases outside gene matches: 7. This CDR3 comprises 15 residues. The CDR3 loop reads CASRPGTGETYEQYF. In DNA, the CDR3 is TGTGCCAGCAGACCCGGGACAGGGGAAACCTACGAGCAGTACTTC.